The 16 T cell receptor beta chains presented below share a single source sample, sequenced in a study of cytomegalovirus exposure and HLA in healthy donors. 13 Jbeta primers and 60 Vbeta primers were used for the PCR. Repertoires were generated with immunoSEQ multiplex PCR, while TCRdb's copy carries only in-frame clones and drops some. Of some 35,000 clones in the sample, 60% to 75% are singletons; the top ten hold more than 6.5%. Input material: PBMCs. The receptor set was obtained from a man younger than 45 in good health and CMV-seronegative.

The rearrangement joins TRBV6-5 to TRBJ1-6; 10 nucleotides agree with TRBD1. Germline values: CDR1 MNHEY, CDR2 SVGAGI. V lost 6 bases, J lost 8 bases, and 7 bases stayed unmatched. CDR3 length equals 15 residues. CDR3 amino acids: CASSARDRGYSPLHF. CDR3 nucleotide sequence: TGTGCCAGCAGCGCTCGGGACAGGGGCTATTCACCCCTCCACTTT.

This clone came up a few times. The CDR3 sequence is CASSSRLNTEAFF. CDR3 in DNA: TGTGCCAGCAGCTCGCGTTTAAACACTGAAGCTTTCTTT. The chain is built from TRBV28 and TRBJ1-1, with D unresolved. V lost 6 bases to trimming and J lost 2 bases, with 10 bases between them. Per the germline V gene, CDR1 is MDHEN and CDR2 is SYDVKM. The CDR3 contains 13 residues.

The CDR3 region is CASRDRGQLPLHF. In DNA form, the CDR3 reads TGTGCCAGTAGGGACAGGGGTCAACTACCCCTCCACTTT. This chain links TRBV19 with TRBJ1-6; 9 bases map to TRBD1. The trim removed 6 bases at V and 12 bases at J, leaving 6 bases unmatched. Germline CDR1 LNHDA, CDR2 SQIVND (reference sequence). The CDR3 is 13 residues long.

CDR3 sequence (DNA): TGCAGCGTTAAACAGGGGGCGCTTGGCTACACCTTC. It translates to CSVKQGALGYTF. The J gene is TRBJ1-2, the V gene TRBV29-1; TRBD1 aligns across 9 bases. Losses at the gene ends were 5 bases for V and 7 bases for J; bases not matched to a gene: 5. CDR1 is SQVTM, CDR2 ANQGSEA, per germline. The length of the CDR3 is 12 residues.

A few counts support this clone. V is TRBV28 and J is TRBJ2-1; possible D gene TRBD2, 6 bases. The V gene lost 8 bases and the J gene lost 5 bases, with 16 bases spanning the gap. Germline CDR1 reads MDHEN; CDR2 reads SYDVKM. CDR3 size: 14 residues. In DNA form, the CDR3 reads TGTGCCAGCCGTAGCGGATCTAAGCACAATGAGCAGTTCTTC. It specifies CASRSGSKHNEQFF.

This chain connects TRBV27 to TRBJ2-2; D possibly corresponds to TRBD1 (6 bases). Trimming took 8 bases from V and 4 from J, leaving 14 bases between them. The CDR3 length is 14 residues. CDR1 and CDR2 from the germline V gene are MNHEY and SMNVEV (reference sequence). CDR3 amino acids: CASRWGRSTGELFF. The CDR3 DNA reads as TGTGCCAGCCGGTGGGGGCGCAGCACCGGGGAGCTGTTTTTT.

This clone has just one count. CDR3 nucleotide sequence: TGTGCCAGCAGCTCCGGGGGGGAGACCCAGTACTTC. Translation: CASSSGGETQYF. The chain has TRBV5-6 and TRBJ2-5, with 7 bases identical to TRBD2. Germline V gene lookup returns CDR1 SGHDT and CDR2 YYEEEE. This CDR3 spans 12 amino acids. With 3 bases clipped from V and 5 bases from J, the junction kept 1 base outside the gene matches.

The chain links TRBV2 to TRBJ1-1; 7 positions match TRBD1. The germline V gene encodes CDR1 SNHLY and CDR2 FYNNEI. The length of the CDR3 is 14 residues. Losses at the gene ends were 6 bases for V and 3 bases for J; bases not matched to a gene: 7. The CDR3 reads CASRGQSVDTEAFF. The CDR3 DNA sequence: TGTGCCAGCAGGGGACAGAGTGTGGACACTGAAGCTTTCTTT. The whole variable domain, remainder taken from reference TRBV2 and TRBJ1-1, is EPEVTQTPSHQVTQMGQEVILRCVPISNHLYFYWYRQILGQKVEFLVSFYNNEISEKSEIFDDQFSVERPDGSNFTLKIRSTKLEDSAMYFCASRGQSVDTEAFFGQGTRLTVV.

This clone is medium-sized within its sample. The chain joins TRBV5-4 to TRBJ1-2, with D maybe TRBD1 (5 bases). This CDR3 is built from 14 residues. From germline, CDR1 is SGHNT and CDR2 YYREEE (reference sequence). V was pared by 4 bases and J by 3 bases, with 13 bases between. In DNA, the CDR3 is TGTGCCAGCAGCACACAGGCGGCCCACTATGGCTACACCTTC. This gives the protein CASSTQAAHYGYTF.

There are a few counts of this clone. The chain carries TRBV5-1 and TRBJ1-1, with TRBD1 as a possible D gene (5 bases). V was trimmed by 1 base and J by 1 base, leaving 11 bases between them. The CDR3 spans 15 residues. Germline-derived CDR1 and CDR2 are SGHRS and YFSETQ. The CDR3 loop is CASSLTRQPNTEAFF. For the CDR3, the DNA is TGCGCCAGCAGCTTGACCCGACAGCCGAACACTGAAGCTTTCTTT.

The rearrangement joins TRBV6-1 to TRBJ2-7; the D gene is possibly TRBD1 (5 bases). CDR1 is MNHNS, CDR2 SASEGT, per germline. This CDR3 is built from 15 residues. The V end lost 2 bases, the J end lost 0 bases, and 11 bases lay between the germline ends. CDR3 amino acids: CASSERQRASYEQYF. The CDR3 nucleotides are TGTGCCAGCAGTGAACGACAGCGAGCCTCCTACGAGCAGTACTTC.

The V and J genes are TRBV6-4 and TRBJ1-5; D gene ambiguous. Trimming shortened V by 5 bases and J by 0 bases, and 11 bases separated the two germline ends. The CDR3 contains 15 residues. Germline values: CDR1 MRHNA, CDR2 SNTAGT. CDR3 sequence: CASSWTGDSNQPQHF. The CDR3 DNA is TGTGCCAGCAGTTGGACTGGGGATAGCAATCAGCCCCAGCATTTT.

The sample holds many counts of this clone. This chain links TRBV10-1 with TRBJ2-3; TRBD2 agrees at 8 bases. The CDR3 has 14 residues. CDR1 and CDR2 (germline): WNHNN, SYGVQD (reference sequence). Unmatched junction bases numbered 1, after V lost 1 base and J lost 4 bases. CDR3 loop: CASSEFGGADTQYF. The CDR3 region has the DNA TGCGCCAGCAGTGAGTTCGGGGGGGCAGATACGCAGTATTTT.

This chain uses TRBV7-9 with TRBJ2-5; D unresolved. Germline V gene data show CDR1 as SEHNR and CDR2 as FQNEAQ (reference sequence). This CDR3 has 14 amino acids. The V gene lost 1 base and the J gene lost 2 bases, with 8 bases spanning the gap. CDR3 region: CASSLERRQETQYF. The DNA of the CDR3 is TGTGCCAGCAGCTTAGAGCGACGGCAAGAGACCCAGTACTTC.

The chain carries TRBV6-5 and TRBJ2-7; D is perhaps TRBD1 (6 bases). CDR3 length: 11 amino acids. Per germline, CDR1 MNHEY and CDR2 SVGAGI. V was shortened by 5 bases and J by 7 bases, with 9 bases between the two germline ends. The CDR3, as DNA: TGTGCCAGCAGTACAGGGTGGGAGCAGTACTTC. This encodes CASSTGWEQYF.

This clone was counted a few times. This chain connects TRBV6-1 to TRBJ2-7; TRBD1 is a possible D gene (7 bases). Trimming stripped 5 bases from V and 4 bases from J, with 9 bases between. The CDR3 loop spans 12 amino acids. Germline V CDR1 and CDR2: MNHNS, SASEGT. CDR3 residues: CASSQGGYEQYF. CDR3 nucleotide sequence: TGTGCCAGCAGTCAGGGGGGATACGAGCAGTACTTC.